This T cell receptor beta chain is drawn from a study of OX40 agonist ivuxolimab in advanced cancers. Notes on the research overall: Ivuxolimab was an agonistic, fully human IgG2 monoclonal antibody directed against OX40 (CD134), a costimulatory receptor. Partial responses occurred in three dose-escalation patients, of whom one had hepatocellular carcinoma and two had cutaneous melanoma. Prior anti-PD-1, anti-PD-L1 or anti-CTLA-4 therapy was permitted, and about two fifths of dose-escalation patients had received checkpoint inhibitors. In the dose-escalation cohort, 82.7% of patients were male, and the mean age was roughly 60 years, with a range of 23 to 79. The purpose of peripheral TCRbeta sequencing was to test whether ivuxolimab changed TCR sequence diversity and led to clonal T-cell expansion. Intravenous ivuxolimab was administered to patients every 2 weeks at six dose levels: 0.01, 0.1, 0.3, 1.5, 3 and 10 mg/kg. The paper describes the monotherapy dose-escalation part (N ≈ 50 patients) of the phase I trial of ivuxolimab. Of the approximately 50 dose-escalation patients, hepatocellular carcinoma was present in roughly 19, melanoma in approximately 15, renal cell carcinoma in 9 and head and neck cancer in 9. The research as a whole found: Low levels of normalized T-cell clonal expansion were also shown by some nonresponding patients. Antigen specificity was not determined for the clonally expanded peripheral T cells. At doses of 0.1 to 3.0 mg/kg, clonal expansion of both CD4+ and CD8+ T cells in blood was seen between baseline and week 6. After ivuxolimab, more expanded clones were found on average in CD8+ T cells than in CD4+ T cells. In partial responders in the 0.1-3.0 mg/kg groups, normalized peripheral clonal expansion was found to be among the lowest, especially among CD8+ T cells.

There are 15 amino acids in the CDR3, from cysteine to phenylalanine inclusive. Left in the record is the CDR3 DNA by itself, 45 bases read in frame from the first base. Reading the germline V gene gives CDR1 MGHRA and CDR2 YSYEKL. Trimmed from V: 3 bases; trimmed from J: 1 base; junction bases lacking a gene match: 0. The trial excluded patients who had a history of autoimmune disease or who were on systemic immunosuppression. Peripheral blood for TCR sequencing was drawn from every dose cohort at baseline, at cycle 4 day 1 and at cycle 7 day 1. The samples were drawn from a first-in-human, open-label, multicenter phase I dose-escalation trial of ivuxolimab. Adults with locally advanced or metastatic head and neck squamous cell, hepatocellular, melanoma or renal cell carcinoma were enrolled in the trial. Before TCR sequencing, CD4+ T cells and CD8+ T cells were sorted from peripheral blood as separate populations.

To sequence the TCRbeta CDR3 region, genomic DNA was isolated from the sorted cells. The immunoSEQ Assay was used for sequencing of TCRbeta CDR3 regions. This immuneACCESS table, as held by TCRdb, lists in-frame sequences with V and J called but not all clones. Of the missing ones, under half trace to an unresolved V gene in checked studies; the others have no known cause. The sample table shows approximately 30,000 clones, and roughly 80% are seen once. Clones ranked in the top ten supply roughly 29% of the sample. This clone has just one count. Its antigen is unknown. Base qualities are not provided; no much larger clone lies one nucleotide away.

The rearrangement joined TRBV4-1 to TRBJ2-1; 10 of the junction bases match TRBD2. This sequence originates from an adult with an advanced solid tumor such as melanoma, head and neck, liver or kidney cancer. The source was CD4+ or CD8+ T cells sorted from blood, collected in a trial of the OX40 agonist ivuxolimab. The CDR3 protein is CASSQTSGSYNEQFF. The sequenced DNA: TGCGCCAGCAGCCAGACTAGCGGGTCCTACAATGAGCAGTTCTTC.